These 8 T cell receptor beta chains originate from one sample sequenced in a study of early T cells in non-severe SARS-CoV-2 infection (dated by TCRdb to about 2021). Receptors were amplified or captured by 5' RACE. TCRdb records NextSeq 500 as the sequencer. TCRdb reran the public reads through fastp at Q25 and MiXCR, keeping productive beta chains. Each entry is one CDR3 protein sequence, shown with its most common DNA and genes. In all, the sample holds about 40,000 distinct CDR3 sequences, and approximately 5% of those were seen once. The ten largest clones represent about 26% of the sample. The specimen sequenced was whole blood. The receptors were sampled from an adult who was a healthcare worker with PCR-confirmed SARS-CoV-2 infection or an uninfected control (not recorded which).

This clonotype was recorded a few times. This chain joins TRBV28 and TRBJ1-6; D remains ambiguous. Per germline, CDR1 MDHEN and CDR2 SYDVKM. The germline V and J ends were trimmed by 8 bases and 0 bases, with 14 bases remaining between them. CDR3 size: 16 residues. This CDR3 reads CASASGGDSYNSPLHF. CDR3 nucleotides: TGTGCCAGCGCATCGGGCGGAGACTCCTATAATTCACCCCTCCACTTT.

This clonotype was counted at least ten times. The rearrangement uses TRBV29-1 and TRBJ1-2; perhaps TRBD1 as D (5 bases). The ends were cut back, 3 bases at V and 4 bases at J, with 18 bases in the middle. The V gene's germline CDR1 is SQVTM and CDR2 ANQGSEA. The CDR3 runs 15 residues. The CDR3 spells CSVDGREGSGYGYTF. The CDR3 coding sequence is TGCAGCGTTGACGGCAGGGAGGGTTCGGGCTATGGCTACACCTTC. Full variable domain (outside the CDR3, taken from reference TRBV29-1 and TRBJ1-2): SAVISQKPSRDICQRGTSLTIQCQVDSQVTMMFWYRQQPGQSLTLIATANQGSEATYESGFVIDKFPISRPNLTFSTLTVSNMSPEDSSIYLCSVDGREGSGYGYTFGSGTRLTVV.

This clonotype was seen many times. The V gene is TRBV15, the J gene TRBJ2-3; 8 bases fit TRBD1. J was trimmed by 5 bases and V by 1 base; bases with no gene match: 5. Germline V gives CDR1 LNHNV, CDR2 YYDKDF (reference sequence). This CDR3 comprises 15 residues. Here the CDR3 reads CATSRGQGKGDTQYF. CDR3 nucleotides: TGTGCCACCAGCAGAGGACAGGGGAAAGGAGATACGCAGTATTTT.

This clonotype was counted many times. The chain employs TRBV6-1 and TRBJ1-2, with D hard to call. Trimming removed 2 bases at V and 0 bases at J, with 10 bases between. CDR3 size: 15 residues. Germline CDR1 and CDR2: MNHNS and SASEGT. CDR3: CASSEFRTSNYGYTF. DNA for the CDR3: TGTGCCAGCAGTGAATTCAGAACATCTAACTATGGCTACACCTTC.

The chain recombines TRBV28 with TRBJ2-5; either TRBD1 or TRBD2 may supply D (5 bases each). This CDR3 is 14 amino acids long. The V end was cut by 8 bases, the J end by 5 bases, with 18 bases between. Germline V lookup: CDR1 MDHEN, CDR2 SYDVKM. CDR3 nucleotide sequence: TGTGCCAGCGCCTCGGGACGTGGAAAGGAGACCCAGTACTTC. Translating gives CASASGRGKETQYF.

Ten or more counts support this clonotype. This chain links TRBV29-1 with TRBJ2-3; D might be TRBD2 (5 bases). The CDR3 spans 13 residues. The V and J ends lost 4 bases and 0 bases respectively, with 8 bases between them. CDR1 is SQVTM, CDR2 ANQGSEA, per germline. The CDR3 reads CSVAGISTDTQYF. The CDR3, as DNA: TGCAGCGTTGCGGGGATCAGCACAGATACGCAGTATTTT.

This clonotype was seen at least ten times. The rearrangement joins TRBV20-1 to TRBJ2-5; TRBD2 matches 8 bases. The CDR3 spans 15 residues. The germline V gene has CDR1 DFQATT and CDR2 SNEGSKA (reference sequence). V shed 3 bases and J 0 bases; nucleotides not matched to a gene: 6. CDR3 sequence reads: CSASGGAEDQETQYF. CDR3 DNA: TGCAGTGCTAGCGGGGGGGCAGAAGACCAAGAGACCCAGTACTTC.

This clonotype was observed a few times. CDR3 in amino acids: CASSLVTGGEDGYTF. In DNA, the CDR3 is TGTGCCAGCAGCTTGGTCACAGGGGGCGAAGATGGCTACACCTTC. The chain links TRBV7-6 to TRBJ1-2, with 9 bases that match TRBD1. The V gene end was trimmed by 3 bases and the J gene end by 6 bases; junction bases not matched to a gene: 8. The CDR3 is made up of 15 amino acids. Germline CDR1 and CDR2: SGHVS and FNYEAQ.